One T cell receptor beta chain is described in this entry. The data originate from a study of blood T cell repertoires in COVID-19. Generated by immunoSEQ multiplex PCR, the TCRdb table keeps only in-frame clones and is missing some. The sample includes around 300,000 clones, about 90% seen only once; the top ten take roughly 2.3%. CDR1 MDHEN and CDR2 SYDVKM come from the germline V gene. V lost 3 bases and J lost 5, with 16 bases in between. This CDR3 spans 15 amino acids. Source material: peripheral blood. The TCR comes from a man in his late teens or twenties with active or convalescent COVID-19. The V call is TRBV28, the J call TRBJ1-1, with D perhaps matching TRBD1 (5 bases). The CDR3 reads CASSFPLWGGTEAFF. The CDR3 DNA reads as TGTGCCAGCAGTTTCCCCCTATGGGGGGGGACTGAAGCTTTCTTT.